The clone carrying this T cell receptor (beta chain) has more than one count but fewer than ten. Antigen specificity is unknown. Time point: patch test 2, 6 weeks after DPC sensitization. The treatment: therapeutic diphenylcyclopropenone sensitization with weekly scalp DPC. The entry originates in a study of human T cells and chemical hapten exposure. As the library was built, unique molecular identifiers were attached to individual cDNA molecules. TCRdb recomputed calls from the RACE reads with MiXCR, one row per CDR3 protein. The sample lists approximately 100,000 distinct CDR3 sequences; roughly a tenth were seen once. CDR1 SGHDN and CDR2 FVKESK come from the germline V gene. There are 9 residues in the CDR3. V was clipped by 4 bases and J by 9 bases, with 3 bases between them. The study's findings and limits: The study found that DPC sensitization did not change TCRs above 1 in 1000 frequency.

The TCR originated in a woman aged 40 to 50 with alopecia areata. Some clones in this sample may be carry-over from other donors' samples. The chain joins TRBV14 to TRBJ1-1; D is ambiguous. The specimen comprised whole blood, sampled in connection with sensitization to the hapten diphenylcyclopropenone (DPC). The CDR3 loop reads CASSLKAFF. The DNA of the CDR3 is TGTGCCAGCAGCCTGAAAGCTTTCTTT.